This T cell receptor beta chain was profiled in a study of T-cell reconstitution after alpha-beta-depleted transplantation in children. During its preparation, the TCRbeta library received unique molecular identifiers. Via MiXCR, TCRdb re-called the PCR reads, giving one row per CDR3 protein. Found here are hundreds of thousands of distinct CDR3 sequences, roughly 15% of them singletons; the top ten hold around 0.96%. Germline values: CDR1 SGDLS, CDR2 YYNGEE. There are 14 residues in the CDR3. Losses at the gene ends were 3 bases for V and 6 bases for J; bases not matched to a gene: 7. Sequencing was performed on PBMCs from the stem cell graft donor, taken from the stem cell graft. The rearrangement joins TRBV9 to TRBJ2-7; TRBD1 matches at 9 bases. This TCR came from a human donor who donated a stem cell graft to a child with acute myeloid leukemia. CDR3 in DNA: TGTGCCAGCAGCGATGCCGGGACAGGGAGCGAGCAGTACTTC. It specifies CASSDAGTGSEQYF.